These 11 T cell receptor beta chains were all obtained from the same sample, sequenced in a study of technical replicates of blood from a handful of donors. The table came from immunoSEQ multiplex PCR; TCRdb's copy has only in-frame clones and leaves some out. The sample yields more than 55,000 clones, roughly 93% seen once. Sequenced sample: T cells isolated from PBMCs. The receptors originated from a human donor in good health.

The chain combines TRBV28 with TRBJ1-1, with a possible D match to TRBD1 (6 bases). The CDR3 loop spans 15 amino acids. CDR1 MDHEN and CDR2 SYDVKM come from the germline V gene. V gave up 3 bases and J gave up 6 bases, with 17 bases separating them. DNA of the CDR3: TGTGCCAGCAGTTTCACCCGCCTCGGACAGTCTGAAGCTTTCTTT. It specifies CASSFTRLGQSEAFF.

The CDR3 region has the DNA TGTGCCTGGAGTGTACAGCGGGGGACTGAAGCTTTCTTT. It yields the protein CAWSVQRGTEAFF. V and J are TRBV30 and TRBJ1-1, with D perhaps TRBD1 (5 bases). Trimming pared 0 bases from V and 5 bases from J, leaving 10 bases between. The CDR3 is made up of 13 amino acids. Germline V gene lookup returns CDR1 GTSNPN and CDR2 SVGIG (reference sequence).

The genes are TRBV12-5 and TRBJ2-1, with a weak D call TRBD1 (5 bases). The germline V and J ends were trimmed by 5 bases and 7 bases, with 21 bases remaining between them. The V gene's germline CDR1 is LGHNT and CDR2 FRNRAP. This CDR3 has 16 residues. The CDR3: CASGPTGADIGNEQFF. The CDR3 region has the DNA TGTGCTAGTGGTCCAACTGGGGCGGATATTGGAAATGAGCAGTTCTTC.

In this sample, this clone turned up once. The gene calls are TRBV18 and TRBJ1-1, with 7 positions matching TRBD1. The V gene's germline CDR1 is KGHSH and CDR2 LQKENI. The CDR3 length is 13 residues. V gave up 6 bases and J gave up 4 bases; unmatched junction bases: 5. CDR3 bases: TGTGCCAGCTCCCCGACAGGGAGCACTGAAGCTTTCTTT. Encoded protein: CASSPTGSTEAFF.

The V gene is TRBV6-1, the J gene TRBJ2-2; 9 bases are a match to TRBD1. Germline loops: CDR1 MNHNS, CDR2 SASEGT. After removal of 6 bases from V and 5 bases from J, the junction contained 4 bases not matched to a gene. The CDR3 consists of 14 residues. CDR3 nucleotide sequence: TGTGCCAGCAGGGGACAGGGCCAGACCGGGGAGCTGTTTTTT. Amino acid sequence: CASRGQGQTGELFF.

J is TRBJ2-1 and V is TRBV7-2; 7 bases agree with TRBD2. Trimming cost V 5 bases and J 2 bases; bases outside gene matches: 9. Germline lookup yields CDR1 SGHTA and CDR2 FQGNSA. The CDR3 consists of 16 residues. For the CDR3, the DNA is TGTGCCAGCAGCCTTATCGCTAGCGGAGCCTACAATGAGCAGTTCTTC. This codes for CASSLIASGAYNEQFF.

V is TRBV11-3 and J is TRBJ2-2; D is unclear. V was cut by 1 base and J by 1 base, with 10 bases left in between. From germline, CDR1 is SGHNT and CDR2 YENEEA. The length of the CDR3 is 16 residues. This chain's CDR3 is CASSLGGLGNTGELFF. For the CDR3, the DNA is TGTGCCAGCAGCTTAGGAGGATTGGGGAACACCGGGGAGCTGTTTTTT. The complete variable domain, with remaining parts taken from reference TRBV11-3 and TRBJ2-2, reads EAGVVQSPRYKIIEKKQPVAFWCNPISGHNTLYWYLQNLGQGPELLIRYENEEAVDDSQLPKDRFSAERLKGVDSTLKIQPAELGDSAVYLCASSLGGLGNTGELFFGEGSRLTVL.

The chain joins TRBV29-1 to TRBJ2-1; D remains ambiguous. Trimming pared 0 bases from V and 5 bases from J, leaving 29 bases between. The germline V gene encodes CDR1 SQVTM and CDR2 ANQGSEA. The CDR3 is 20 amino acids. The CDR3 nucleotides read TGCAGCGTTGAAGATCGGAGACCCCCTAAGATGAGTGAAAGCCACAATGAGCAGTTCTTC. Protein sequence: CSVEDRRPPKMSESHNEQFF.

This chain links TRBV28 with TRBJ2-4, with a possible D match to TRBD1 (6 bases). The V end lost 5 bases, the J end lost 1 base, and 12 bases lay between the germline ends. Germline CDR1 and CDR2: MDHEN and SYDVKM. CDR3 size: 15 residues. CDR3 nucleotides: TGTGCCAGCAGTCTCCTAGACAGGGCCAAAAACATTCAGTACTTC. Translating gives CASSLLDRAKNIQYF.

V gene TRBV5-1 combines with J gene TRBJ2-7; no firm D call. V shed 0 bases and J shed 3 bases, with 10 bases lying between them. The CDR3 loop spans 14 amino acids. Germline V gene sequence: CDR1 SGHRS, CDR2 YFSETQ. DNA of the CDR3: TGCGCCAGCAGCTTGGGTCCCAGTCTCTACGAGCAGTACTTC. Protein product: CASSLGPSLYEQYF.

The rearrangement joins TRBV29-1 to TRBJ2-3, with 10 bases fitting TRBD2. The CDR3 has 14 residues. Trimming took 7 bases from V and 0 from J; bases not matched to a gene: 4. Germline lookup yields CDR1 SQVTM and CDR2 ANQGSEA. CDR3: CSDGLADSTDTQYF. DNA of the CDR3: TGCAGCGACGGACTAGCGGATAGCACAGATACGCAGTATTTT.